This T cell receptor beta chain was recovered during a study of blood T cell repertoires in COVID-19. Study-wide background: Acute and convalescent COVID-19 samples came from the United States, Italy and Spain. PBMCs, B-cell-depleted T cells, or T cells provided the cDNA or gDNA that made up the material.

The CDR3 sequence is 16 residues long. The ends lost 2 bases at V and 4 bases at J; junction bases unmatched: 12. The germline CDR1 and CDR2 sequences are SGHRS and YFSETQ. Clones were read by immunoSEQ multiplex PCR, and TCRdb kept only the in-frame ones, dropping some. This table has fewer than 90,000 clones, roughly 88% appearing once. Sequenced input: peripheral blood. The V gene is TRBV5-1, the J gene TRBJ2-7; 7 bases line up with TRBD2. The sequence was obtained from a man in his sixties with acute or convalescent COVID-19. DNA of the CDR3: TGCGCCAGCAGCTTTGTTCAGCGGGGCACCTCTTACGAGCAGTACTTC. Protein: CASSFVQRGTSYEQYF.